These 25 T cell receptor beta chains share one sample of origin, sequenced in a study of blood T cell repertoires in COVID-19. The protocol was immunoSEQ multiplex PCR, while the TCRdb copy is restricted to in-frame clones and leaves out a portion. The sample holds roughly 300,000 clones, over 75% seen once. Specimen: peripheral blood. The receptors shown here come from a woman aged 25 to 45 with COVID-19, enrolled during active disease.

The gene calls are TRBV29-1 and TRBJ2-5, with 8 nucleotides matching TRBD1. The CDR3 consists of 12 residues. From germline, CDR1 is SQVTM and CDR2 ANQGSEA. V dropped 6 bases and J dropped 9; count of bases not matched to a gene: 9. In DNA form, the CDR3 reads TGCAGCGTCGAGCCCGACAGGGGTTCCCAGTACTTC. Its protein product is CSVEPDRGSQYF.

The chain employs TRBV19 and TRBJ2-7, with 9 bases aligning to TRBD1. This CDR3 region has 14 residues. CDR1 LNHDA and CDR2 SQIVND come from the germline V gene (reference sequence). Unmatched junction bases numbered 6, after V lost 4 bases and J lost 5 bases. The DNA of the CDR3 is TGTGCCAGTAGTACCTCCGGGACAGGGAACGAGCAGTACTTC. It codes for CASSTSGTGNEQYF.

V and J are TRBV6-6 and TRBJ2-7; D perhaps matches TRBD1 (6 bases). Germline V gene data show CDR1 as MNHNY and CDR2 as SVGAGI (reference sequence). The CDR3 loop spans 13 amino acids. Trimming took off 8 bases at V and 2 bases at J, with 13 bases between the two ends. The chain's CDR3 is CASRFGQTYEQYF. CDR3 DNA: TGTGCCAGCCGTTTTGGACAGACCTACGAGCAGTACTTC.

The V call is TRBV28, the J call TRBJ1-4; D unresolved. The CDR3 loop spans 14 amino acids. The germline V gene encodes CDR1 MDHEN and CDR2 SYDVKM. Trimming took 5 bases from V and 7 from J, leaving 14 bases between them. DNA of the CDR3: TGTGCCAGCAGTGCTCGTGATGGGAGTGAAAAACTGTTTTTT. Translating gives CASSARDGSEKLFF. Looking up the rest from reference TRBV28 and TRBJ1-4 gives the full variable domain: DVKVTQSSRYLVKRTGEKVFLECVQDMDHENMFWYRQDPGLGLRLIYFSYDVKMKEKGDIPEGYSVSREKKERFSLILESASTNQTSMYLCASSARDGSEKLFFGSGTQLSVL.

V is TRBV5-5 and J is TRBJ2-5; TRBD1 might be the D (5 bases). This CDR3 contains 15 residues. Trimming cost V 4 bases and J 5 bases, with 18 bases left between them. Germline V CDR1 and CDR2: SGHKS, YYEKEE (reference sequence). CDR3 sequence (DNA): TGTGCCAGCAGCATCGGTCGGTGGGGCTTGGAGACCCAGTACTTC. This encodes CASSIGRWGLETQYF. Full variable domain (outside the CDR3, taken from reference TRBV5-5 and TRBJ2-5): DAGVTQSPTHLIKTRGQQVTLRCSPISGHKSVSWYQQVLGQGPQFIFQYYEKEERGRGNFPDRFSARQFPNYSSELNVNALLLGDSALYLCASSIGRWGLETQYFGPGTRLLVL.

V is TRBV30 and J is TRBJ1-6; D might be TRBD1 (6 bases). This CDR3 spans 11 amino acids. Germline V gives CDR1 GTSNPN, CDR2 SVGIG (reference sequence). V was clipped by 2 bases and J by 17 bases, with 13 bases between them. The CDR3 here is CAWSSGGVFHF. In nucleotides, the CDR3 is TGTGCCTGGAGTAGTGGGGGCGTGTTCCACTTT.

The chain carries TRBV3-1 (or the pseudogene TRBV3-2) and TRBJ1-1; TRBD1 agrees at 8 bases. Germline CDR1 is LGHDT and CDR2 is YNNKEL (reference sequence). The CDR3 totals 15 residues. V lost 0 bases to trimming and J lost 6 bases; unmatched junction nucleotides: 6. CDR3 DNA: TGTGCCAGCAGCCAAGAATGGCAGGGGGCGGCTGAAGCTTTCTTT. Translation gives CASSQEWQGAAEAFF.

The V gene is TRBV6-2 or TRBV6-3, the J gene TRBJ2-7, with TRBD2 matching 10 bases. Germline V lookup: CDR1 MNHEY, CDR2 SVGEGT. V shed 4 bases and J 1 base; nucleotides not matched to a gene: 7. This CDR3 comprises 16 residues. CDR3 amino acids: CASSSPSGGVSYEQYF. For the CDR3, the DNA is TGTGCCAGCAGTTCCCCTAGCGGGGGTGTTTCCTACGAGCAGTACTTC.

The chain couples TRBV11-2 to TRBJ1-1, with 8 bases lining up with TRBD1. V gave up 4 bases and J gave up 5 bases; unmatched junction bases: 6. The CDR3 length is 14 residues. Germline CDR1 SGHAT, CDR2 FQNNGV. The CDR3 DNA is TGTGCCAGCAGCTCCAGGGGGCGCCGGACTGAAGCTTTCTTT. It translates to CASSSRGRRTEAFF. Full variable domain (missing parts from reference TRBV11-2 and TRBJ1-1): EAGVAQSPRYKIIEKRQSVAFWCNPISGHATLYWYQQILGQGPKLLIQFQNNGVVDDSQLPKDRFSAERLKGVDSTLKIQPAKLEDSAVYLCASSSRGRRTEAFFGQGTRLTVV.

This chain links TRBV5-1 with TRBJ2-7; TRBD2 matches 7 bases. The CDR3 has 15 amino acids. CDR1 is SGHRS and CDR2 is YFSETQ in the germline V gene. Trimming removed 6 bases from V and 7 bases from J; junction bases left unmatched: 16. The DNA for the CDR3 is TGCGCCAGCACCGGTGGGTCTAGCGGAGGTGGGGAGCAGTACTTC. Residues: CASTGGSSGGGEQYF.

The V gene is TRBV27, the J gene TRBJ2-7; TRBD1 might be the D (6 bases). Germline-derived CDR1 and CDR2 are MNHEY and SMNVEV (reference sequence). This CDR3 has 13 residues. The ends were cut back, 2 bases at V and 6 bases at J, with 11 bases in the middle. The DNA for the CDR3 is TGTGCCAGCAGTTTACTTGGGACATCCGAGCAGTACTTC. This gives the protein CASSLLGTSEQYF.

The chain is built from TRBV28 and TRBJ1-4, with TRBD1 identical over 7 bases. Losses at the gene ends were 5 bases for V and 0 bases for J; bases not matched to a gene: 3. The CDR3 loop spans 15 amino acids. Looked up from germline, CDR1 is MDHEN and CDR2 is SYDVKM. CDR3 nucleotides: TGTGCCAGCAGTCAAACAGGGGCAACTAATGAAAAACTGTTTTTT. Translating it yields CASSQTGATNEKLFF.

The chain has TRBV27 and TRBJ1-1; 7 positions match TRBD1. The CDR3 length is 13 residues. After removal of 6 bases from V and 4 bases from J, the junction contained 5 bases not matched to a gene. Germline CDR1 reads MNHEY; CDR2 reads SMNVEV (reference sequence). In DNA form, the CDR3 reads TGTGCCAGCAGGACAGGGTTTCTCACTGAAGCTTTCTTT. Its protein product is CASRTGFLTEAFF.

For the CDR3, the DNA is TGTGCCATCAGTGACCCCGGGACAGGGGTAACTAATGAAAAACTGTTTTTT. Protein: CAISDPGTGVTNEKLFF. The V and J genes are TRBV10-3 and TRBJ1-4; 10 nucleotides agree with TRBD1. The V gene end was trimmed by 3 bases and the J gene end by 1 base; junction bases not matched to a gene: 5. Germline V gene data show CDR1 as ENHRY and CDR2 as SYGVKD. CDR3 length: 17 amino acids.

The chain carries TRBV19 and TRBJ1-2; maybe TRBD1 (5 bases). Trimming pared 7 bases from V and 4 bases from J, leaving 19 bases between. Germline-derived CDR1 and CDR2 are LNHDA and SQIVND (reference sequence). The CDR3 totals 15 residues. The DNA for the CDR3 is TGTGCCAGTACCTTACAGCTAGGGGATACCTATGGCTACACCTTC. Amino acid sequence: CASTLQLGDTYGYTF.

The chain has TRBV7-9 and TRBJ2-5; 7 bases align to TRBD2. The CDR3 spans 14 residues. CDR1 SEHNR and CDR2 FQNEAQ come from the germline V gene (reference sequence). V lost 1 base to trimming and J lost 5 bases; unmatched junction nucleotides: 4. CDR3 in amino acids: CASSLVGGVETQYF. DNA for the CDR3: TGTGCCAGCAGCTTAGTGGGAGGGGTGGAGACCCAGTACTTC.

The chain recombines TRBV6-6 with TRBJ2-7; TRBD1 aligns across 7 bases. The V and J ends lost 4 bases and 1 base, in that order; junction bases with no gene match: 7. CDR3 size: 15 residues. Germline values: CDR1 MNHNY, CDR2 SVGAGI (reference sequence). The CDR3 loop is CASSSGQVNSYEQYF. CDR3 sequence (DNA): TGTGCCAGCAGTTCCGGACAGGTGAATTCCTACGAGCAGTACTTC.

The chain joins TRBV9 to TRBJ2-1; D is unresolved. The CDR3 is made up of 16 amino acids. Trimming took 3 bases from V and 0 from J, leaving 13 bases between them. Germline loops: CDR1 SGDLS, CDR2 YYNGEE. The chain's CDR3 is CASSALTLSSYNEQFF. The CDR3 region has the DNA TGTGCCAGCAGCGCACTAACACTAAGCTCCTACAATGAGCAGTTCTTC.

The J gene is TRBJ1-4, the V gene TRBV28, with a tentative D call TRBD1 (5 bases). Between the trimmed V and J ends, which lost 3 bases and 5 bases, there was a span of 19 bases. The CDR3 length is 17 residues. Germline CDR1 reads MDHEN; CDR2 reads SYDVKM. Here the CDR3 DNA reads TGTGCCAGCAGTTTTCAGAATTGGGGCGCTAGGAATGAAAAACTGTTTTTT. It codes for CASSFQNWGARNEKLFF.

This clone was recorded only once. J is TRBJ1-6 and V is TRBV6-5, with 7 bases identical to TRBD1. From germline, CDR1 is MNHEY and CDR2 SVGAGI. The junction had 4 bases not matched to a gene; V was cut back by 6 bases and J by 8 bases. This CDR3 spans 13 amino acids. CDR3 residues: CASRTTGDSPLHF. Written as DNA, the CDR3 is TGTGCCAGCAGGACAACAGGGGATTCACCCCTCCACTTT.

Here the CDR3 DNA reads TGTGCCAGCAGCGTTACGCCCGGGACTAGCACAGATACGCAGTATTTT. This codes for CASSVTPGTSTDTQYF. The chain uses TRBV9 and TRBJ2-3; possibly TRBD2 for D (6 bases). Trimming cost V 2 bases and J 0 bases, with 13 bases left between them. Germline V lookup: CDR1 SGDLS, CDR2 YYNGEE. The CDR3 totals 16 residues. The whole variable domain, remainder taken from reference TRBV9 and TRBJ2-3, is DSGVTQTPKHLITATGQRVTLRCSPRSGDLSVYWYQQSLDQGLQFLIQYYNGEERAKGNILERFSAQQFPDLHSELNLSSLELGDSALYFCASSVTPGTSTDTQYFGPGTRLTVL.

The rearrangement joins TRBV27 to TRBJ1-1, with D unclear. With 3 bases removed from V and 4 bases from J, the gap between germline ends came to 15 bases. The CDR3 extends over 15 amino acids. CDR1 and CDR2 (germline): MNHEY, SMNVEV (reference sequence). The CDR3 DNA reads TGTGCCAGCAGTTTGGTCAGACTCGAAGTCACTGAAGCTTTCTTT. This sequence encodes CASSLVRLEVTEAFF.

The chain uses TRBV19 and TRBJ1-1; D is perhaps TRBD1 (6 bases). V was trimmed by 5 bases and J by 3 bases, leaving 16 bases between them. From germline, CDR1 is LNHDA and CDR2 SQIVND (reference sequence). This CDR3 spans 15 amino acids. As DNA, the CDR3 is TGTGCCAGTAGTCATAACAGGGATGCGGACACTGAAGCTTTCTTT. Its translation is CASSHNRDADTEAFF. The full variable domain, its missing parts supplied by reference TRBV19 and TRBJ1-1, is DGGITQSPKYLFRKEGQNVTLSCEQNLNHDAMYWYRQDPGQGLRLIYYSQIVNDFQKGDIAEGYSVSREKKESFPLTVTSAQKNPTAFYLCASSHNRDADTEAFFGQGTRLTVV.

V gene TRBV5-6 combines with J gene TRBJ2-2; D not certain. This CDR3 has 13 residues. Germline assignment: CDR1 SGHDT and CDR2 YYEEEE. Trimming took 0 bases from V and 7 from J, leaving 7 bases between them. CDR3 bases: TGTGCCAGCAGCTTGGGAGGTGTCGGGGAGCTGTTTTTT. This sequence encodes CASSLGGVGELFF. The whole variable domain, remainder taken from reference TRBV5-6 and TRBJ2-2, is DAGVTQSPTHLIKTRGQQVTLRCSPKSGHDTVSWYQQALGQGPQFIFQYYEEEERQRGNFPDRFSGHQFPNYSSELNVNALLLGDSALYLCASSLGGVGELFFGEGSRLTVL.

V is TRBV4-3 and J is TRBJ2-5; TRBD1 matches at 7 bases. CDR1 is LGHNA and CDR2 is YSLEER in the germline V gene. There are 17 residues in the CDR3. Unmatched junction bases numbered 12, after V lost 0 bases and J lost 5 bases. CDR3 in amino acids: CASSQDPPQGLRETQYF. In nucleotides, the CDR3 is TGCGCCAGCAGCCAAGATCCCCCACAGGGGCTGAGGGAGACCCAGTACTTC.